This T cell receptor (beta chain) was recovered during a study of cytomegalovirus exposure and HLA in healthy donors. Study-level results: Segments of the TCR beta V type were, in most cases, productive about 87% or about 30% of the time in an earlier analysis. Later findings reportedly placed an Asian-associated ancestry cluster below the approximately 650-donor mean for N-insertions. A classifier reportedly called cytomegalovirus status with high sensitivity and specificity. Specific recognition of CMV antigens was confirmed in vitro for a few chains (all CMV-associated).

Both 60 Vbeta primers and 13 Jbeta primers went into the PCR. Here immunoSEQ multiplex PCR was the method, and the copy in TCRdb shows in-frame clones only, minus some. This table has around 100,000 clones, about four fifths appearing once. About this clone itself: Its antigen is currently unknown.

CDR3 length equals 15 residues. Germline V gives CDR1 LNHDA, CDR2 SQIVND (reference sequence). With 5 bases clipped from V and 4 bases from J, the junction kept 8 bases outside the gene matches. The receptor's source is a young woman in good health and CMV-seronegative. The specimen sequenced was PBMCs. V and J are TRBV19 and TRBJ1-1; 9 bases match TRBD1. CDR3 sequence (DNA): TGTGCCAGTAGTTTCCGGGGACAGGGCGGCACTGAAGCTTTCTTT. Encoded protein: CASSFRGQGGTEAFF.